Included here is one T cell receptor (beta chain) sequence, with context. What it binds is not known. The entry originates in a study of T cells expressing NK-cell markers. On the study more broadly: Researchers got TCR beta repertoires out of sorted CD3+CD56+NKG2C+, CD3+CD56+NKG2C- and CD3+CD56-NKG2C+ T cells. One of the eight sequenced donors was seronegative, whereas the other seven were HCMV-seropositive. Study-level results: Also leading the CD3+CD56-NKG2C+ fraction in a handful of donors were these clonotypes.

Looked up from germline, CDR1 is MDHEN and CDR2 is SYDVKM. The CDR3 contains 18 residues. TCR beta cDNA was made by 5'RACE template switching with UMIs. One entry per CDR3 protein, without DNA, is what TCRdb gives after re-calling the 5' RACE reads. This listing includes a few hundred thousand distinct CDR3 sequences. The sequence was collected from a man in his late teens or twenties in good health. The rearrangement uses TRBV28 and TRBJ2-1; TCRdb returns TRBD2, unconfirmable since there is no DNA. Sequences were obtained from blood T cells: a sorted CD56 or NKG2C T cell subset, CD4+ or CD8+ T cells, or bulk PBMC T cells (not recorded which). The CDR3 reads CASSPLAGVDRGGDEQFF.